There are a few counts of the clone carrying this T cell receptor beta chain. This specimen comes from a study of identical twins. Germline-derived CDR1 and CDR2 are MNHNS and SASEGT. The germline V and J ends were trimmed by 6 bases and 1 base, with 13 bases remaining between them. The CDR3 extends over 14 amino acids. MiXCR, applied by TCRdb to the 5' RACE reads, yields one record per CDR3 protein. This repertoire shows roughly 770,000 distinct CDR3 sequences, roughly 18% found once; its top ten account for roughly 14%. These records were also assigned to another study, of T cells expressing NK-cell markers.

The source is a woman aged 18-29 years in good health. The chain recombines TRBV6-1 with TRBJ2-7, with D possibly being TRBD1 (6 bases). Specimen: PBMCs. CDR3 amino acids: CASRPGQESYEQYF. CDR3 nucleotide sequence: TGTGCCAGCAGGCCGGGACAAGAATCCTACGAGCAGTACTTC.